This T cell receptor beta chain stems from a study of cytomegalovirus exposure and HLA in healthy donors. Across the study: Within the Caucasian-associated ancestry cluster were around 80% of the 350 to 400 genotyped donors.

The V gene's germline CDR1 is SGHRS and CDR2 YFSETQ. Trimming took 5 bases from V and 4 from J, leaving 10 bases between them. The CDR3 loop spans 12 amino acids. The primer mix had 60 Vbeta and 13 Jbeta primers. Repertoires were generated with immunoSEQ multiplex PCR, while TCRdb's copy carries only in-frame clones and drops some. The repertoire holds under 150,000 clones, with 70% to 90% as singletons. This TCR was recovered from a woman aged 40 to 49 in good health and CMV-seropositive. The genes are TRBV5-1 and TRBJ2-7; D gene ambiguous. Sequencing used PBMCs. CDR3 DNA: TGCGCCAGCAGATCGACTGGATACGAGCAGTACTTC. It yields the protein CASRSTGYEQYF.